This TCR beta chain was observed in a study of cytomegalovirus exposure and HLA in healthy donors. V lost 4 bases, J lost 0 bases, and 4 bases stayed unmatched. This CDR3 has 16 amino acids. Germline V lookup: CDR1 SGDLS, CDR2 YYNGEE. The PCR had 60 Vbeta and 13 Jbeta primers. Assay used: immunoSEQ multiplex PCR; TCRdb lists only in-frame clones, some missing. This table holds about 85,000 clones, more than 60% found once. V is TRBV9 and J is TRBJ1-3; TRBD1 matches at 10 bases. Sample: PBMCs. The receptor's source is a young man in good health and CMV-seronegative. CDR3 in DNA: TGTGCCAGCAGCAAGACAGGGGGCACCTCTGGAAACACCATATATTTT. Amino acids: CASSKTGGTSGNTIYF.